What follows are 9 T cell receptor beta chains derived from one specimen sequenced in a study of T-cell reconstitution after alpha-beta-depleted transplantation in children (dated by TCRdb to about 2016). Library creation used PCR. Sequenced on an Illumina HiSeq 2500. To normalize quantification of the TCRbeta repertoire, the TCR libraries were built with molecular barcoding that relied on unique molecular identifiers. TCRdb ran its own pipeline on the public reads, namely fastp trimming at Q25 and MiXCR clone calling, and kept in-frame beta chains. CDR3 protein duplicates are merged, each entry listing the most common genes and DNA. This sample lists approximately 200,000 distinct CDR3 sequences; 13% to 15% were detected once. The top ten clonotypes cover over 10% of the sample. The specimen comprised PBMCs from the stem cell graft donor, sampled from the stem cell graft. The receptors were gathered from a human donor who donated a stem cell graft to a child with acute lymphoblastic leukemia.

This clonotype was seen many times. The DNA of the CDR3 is TGTGCCATCAGTGAAACAGTAGCGGGAGCGCATGAGCAGTTCTTC. It is translated as CAISETVAGAHEQFF. This chain uses TRBV10-3 with TRBJ2-1, with 9 bases identical to TRBD2. CDR1 ENHRY and CDR2 SYGVKD come from the germline V gene. With 3 bases clipped from V and 8 bases from J, the junction kept 8 bases outside the gene matches. The CDR3 contains 15 residues.

There are many counts of this clonotype. This chain joins TRBV5-1 and TRBJ2-5; TRBD1 matches at 8 bases. V trimming: 3 bases; J trimming: 5 bases; junction bases outside the gene matches: 12. The CDR3 length is 16 residues. CDR1 is SGHRS, CDR2 YFSETQ, per germline. The CDR3 sequence: CASSSVTGAEGETQYF. CDR3 DNA sequence: TGCGCCAGCAGCTCCGTGACAGGGGCGGAGGGGGAGACCCAGTACTTC.

This chain's CDR3 is CASSSRLLPSGNSPLHF. CDR3 coding DNA: TGTGCCAGCAGTTCCCGACTTCTCCCTTCGGGGAATTCACCCCTCCACTTT. The gene calls are TRBV6-5 and TRBJ1-6; D is unresolved. CDR1 and CDR2 (germline): MNHEY, SVGAGI. CDR3 length: 17 residues. V lost 4 bases and J lost 7, with 20 bases in between.

This clonotype was counted ten times or more. The rearrangement links TRBV24-1 to TRBJ2-1, with 10 positions matching TRBD1. The germline gives CDR1 KGHDR, CDR2 SFDVKD. This CDR3 region has 13 residues. J gave up 12 bases and V 4 bases, and 5 bases lay outside the gene matches. The CDR3 DNA reads as TGTGCCACCAGTGACGGGGACAGGGGCGGGCAGTTCTTC. Translating gives CATSDGDRGGQFF.

The chain recombines TRBV12-3 or TRBV12-4 with TRBJ2-1, with D maybe TRBD1 (6 bases). The CDR3 totals 17 residues. Trimming shortened V by 6 bases and J by 5 bases, and 23 bases separated the two germline ends. CDR3 in DNA: TGTGCCAGCAGGCCCTCAGGGGTTTCGGGTTTGGACAATGAGCAGTTCTTC. It is translated as CASRPSGVSGLDNEQFF.

This clonotype came up many times. V is TRBV5-1 and J is TRBJ2-1; 10 nucleotides align to TRBD1. The CDR3 runs to 14 residues. CDR1 is SGHRS, CDR2 YFSETQ, per germline. With 5 bases clipped from V and 7 bases from J, the junction kept 6 bases outside the gene matches. The CDR3 DNA follows: TGCGCCAGCAGTTGGCGGACAGGGGGTAATGAGCAGTTCTTC. Amino acids: CASSWRTGGNEQFF. Combining the CDR3 with reference TRBV5-1 and TRBJ2-1 gives the whole variable domain KAGVTQTPRYLIKTRGQQVTLSCSPISGHRSVSWYQQTPGQGLQFLFEYFSETQRNKGNFPGRFSGRQFSNSRSEMNVSTLELGDSALYLCASSWRTGGNEQFFGPGTRLTVL.

This clonotype was seen a few times. This chain links TRBV5-1 with TRBJ2-5, with a weak D call TRBD2 (5 bases). This CDR3 is built from 16 residues. Trimming cost V 0 bases and J 0 bases, with 12 bases left between them. The germline V gene has CDR1 SGHRS and CDR2 YFSETQ. Here the CDR3 reads CASSLGGRGYQETQYF. The CDR3 DNA is TGCGCCAGCAGCTTGGGCGGCAGAGGGTACCAAGAGACCCAGTACTTC. Full variable domain (remainder filled in from reference TRBV5-1 and TRBJ2-5): KAGVTQTPRYLIKTRGQQVTLSCSPISGHRSVSWYQQTPGQGLQFLFEYFSETQRNKGNFPGRFSGRQFSNSRSEMNVSTLELGDSALYLCASSLGGRGYQETQYFGPGTRLLVL.

This clonotype was seen many times. The rearrangement joins TRBV5-1 to TRBJ1-1; maybe TRBD1 (5 bases). The CDR3 loop spans 15 amino acids. Per the germline V gene, CDR1 is SGHRS and CDR2 is YFSETQ. V was clipped by 2 bases and J by 1 base, with 12 bases between them. The CDR3 DNA reads TGCGCCAGCAGCTTTACCGGGGCGTCGAACACTGAAGCTTTCTTT. This sequence encodes CASSFTGASNTEAFF.

This clonotype came up many times. The chain carries TRBV12-3 or TRBV12-4 and TRBJ1-1; D is perhaps TRBD1 (5 bases). Trimming removed 1 base at V and 8 bases at J, with 11 bases between. The CDR3 extends over 13 amino acids. CDR3 loop: CASSLEGAWEAFF. The CDR3 DNA reads as TGTGCCAGCAGTTTAGAAGGGGCGTGGGAAGCTTTCTTT.